What follows are 11 T cell receptor beta chains derived from one specimen sequenced in a study of blood T cells in healthy people across ages. Combining a sample-barcoded 5' primer with a J-beta primer mix, a second PCR ran for roughly 6 to 11 cycles. TCRdb recomputed calls from the 5' RACE reads with MiXCR, one row per CDR3 protein. The sample contains approximately 1,000,000 distinct CDR3 sequences, roughly two fifths of which appear only once. The source material was blood. These receptors all come from a man aged 18 to 30 in good health.

As DNA, the CDR3 is TGTGCCAGCAGCGGGGACTTAGGACGGTCGAGCACTGAAGCTTTCTTT. This codes for CASSGDLGRSSTEAFF. This chain uses TRBV7-2 with TRBJ1-1; D perhaps matches TRBD1 (5 bases). V dropped 5 bases and J dropped 4 bases, with 20 bases sitting between them. CDR3 length: 16 residues. Per germline, CDR1 SGHTA and CDR2 FQGNSA.

This clonotype was detected a few times. This chain uses TRBV9 with TRBJ2-1; D tentatively fits TRBD1 or TRBD2 (5 bases each). V lost 2 bases and J 3 bases, leaving 15 bases between the germline ends. Germline V lookup: CDR1 SGDLS, CDR2 YYNGEE. The CDR3 is made up of 16 amino acids. The CDR3 sequence: CASSVDHRDGYNEQFF. In DNA form, the CDR3 reads TGTGCCAGCAGCGTCGATCACCGGGACGGCTACAATGAGCAGTTCTTC.

This rearrangement joins TRBV5-1 to TRBJ2-1; 11 nucleotides match TRBD2. The J call could be wrong; TRBJ2-7 is a better fit for the DNA end. CDR3 length: 16 residues. Germline V gives CDR1 SGHRS, CDR2 YFSETQ. CDR3 protein: CASSFMTSGAYNEQYF. For the CDR3, the DNA is TGCGCCAGCAGCTTCATGACTAGCGGGGCCTACAATGAGCAGTACTTC.

V usage is TRBV11-1 and J usage is TRBJ2-1; 10 bases fit TRBD1. In germline, CDR1 is SGHAT, CDR2 FQDESV (reference sequence). Trimming at V came to 8 bases and at J to 0 bases, leaving 7 bases not matched to a gene. The CDR3 has 16 amino acids. CDR3 DNA: TGTGCCAGCCGAGGACAGGGGGAGCACTCCTACAATGAGCAGTTCTTC. Protein sequence: CASRGQGEHSYNEQFF.

A remark on this clonotype: One end of the junction fails to match germline, which may point to a read error. This chain links TRBV10-3 with TRBJ1-2, with D hard to call. The CDR3 covers 13 residues. Germline V CDR1 and CDR2: ENHRY, SYGVKD. This CDR3 reads CAISEGGIYGHTF. In DNA form, the CDR3 reads TGTGCCATCAGTGAAGGAGGAATCTATGGCCACACCTTC.

The chain couples TRBV20-1 to TRBJ2-5; 8 nucleotides align to TRBD1. The end of the DNA aligns better with TRBJ2-7, so the J call may be wrong. In germline, CDR1 is DFQATT, CDR2 SNEGSKA (reference sequence). The CDR3 totals 14 residues. The CDR3 sequence: CSARGQGAHNEQYF. As DNA, the CDR3 is TGCAGTGCTAGAGGGCAGGGGGCGCACAACGAGCAGTACTTC.

Ten or more counts support this clonotype. The rearrangement uses TRBV7-2 and TRBJ1-2; 11 nucleotides align to TRBD1. Unmatched junction bases numbered 10, after V lost 1 base and J lost 0 bases. The CDR3 extends over 19 amino acids. Germline values: CDR1 SGHTA, CDR2 FQGNSA. The CDR3, as DNA: TGTGCCAGCAGCTTAGTTGTATTGGACAGGGGGCGGACTAACTATGGCTACACCTTC. It codes for CASSLVVLDRGRTNYGYTF. The whole variable domain, filled in from reference TRBV7-2 and TRBJ1-2, reads GAGVSQSPSNKVTEKGKDVELRCDPISGHTALYWYRQSLGQGLEFLIYFQGNSAPDKSGLPSDRFSAERTGGSVSTLTIQRTQQEDSAVYLCASSLVVLDRGRTNYGYTFGSGTRLTVV.

The V gene is TRBV29-1, the J gene TRBJ2-1, with TRBD1 as a possible D gene (5 bases). This CDR3 spans 15 amino acids. Germline-derived CDR1 and CDR2 are SQVTM and ANQGSEA. The CDR3 sequence: CSGHGPSSSYNEQFF. CDR3 DNA sequence: TGCTCCGGACACGGGCCCTCCAGCTCCTACAATGAGCAGTTCTTC.

The chain employs TRBV29-1 and TRBJ1-1, with 8 bases matching TRBD1. V shed 7 bases and J 7 bases; nucleotides not matched to a gene: 11. The V gene's germline CDR1 is SQVTM and CDR2 ANQGSEA. The CDR3 has 13 residues. The CDR3 loop reads CSAGEGQEGEAFF. The CDR3 region has the DNA TGCAGCGCTGGAGAGGGACAGGAGGGTGAAGCTTTCTTT. Full variable domain (remainder filled in from reference TRBV29-1 and TRBJ1-1): SAVISQKPSRDICQRGTSLTIQCQVDSQVTMMFWYRQQPGQSLTLIATANQGSEATYESGFVIDKFPISRPNLTFSTLTVSNMSPEDSSIYLCSAGEGQEGEAFFGQGTRLTVV.

The rearrangement uses TRBV20-1 and TRBJ1-6; the D gene is possibly TRBD1 (5 bases). V was shortened by 0 bases and J by 0 bases, with 15 bases between the two germline ends. This CDR3 has 18 amino acids. Germline V gene lookup returns CDR1 DFQATT and CDR2 SNEGSKA (reference sequence). As DNA, the CDR3 is TGCAGTGCTAGAGATAAGCAGGGCCAGAGCTCCTATAATTCACCCCTCCACTTT. Its translation: CSARDKQGQSSYNSPLHF.

The gene calls are TRBV11-1 and TRBJ1-1; 7 bases match TRBD1. This CDR3 has 15 amino acids. V trimming: 4 bases; J trimming: 0 bases; junction bases outside the gene matches: 5. CDR1 is SGHAT, CDR2 FQDESV, per germline (reference sequence). The chain's CDR3 is CASSSQGQLNTEAFF. In nucleotides, the CDR3 is TGTGCCAGCAGCTCCCAGGGACAGTTGAACACTGAAGCTTTCTTT.